The 10 T cell receptor beta chains listed next were all sequenced from one sample in a study of cytomegalovirus exposure and HLA in healthy donors. Primers included in the PCR were 60 Vbeta and 13 Jbeta primers. Generated by immunoSEQ multiplex PCR, the TCRdb table keeps only in-frame clones and is missing some. In the table there are under 130,000 clones, 70% to 80% of which are singletons. The sample was PBMCs. The source of these receptors is a woman aged 40-49 years in good health and CMV-seronegative.

In its sample, this clone was seen a few times. The chain carries TRBV6-5 and TRBJ1-1; 9 bases match TRBD1. The germline gives CDR1 MNHEY, CDR2 SVGAGI. This CDR3 has 14 amino acids. V lost 5 bases to trimming and J lost 6 bases; unmatched junction nucleotides: 7. The CDR3 here is CASSHTGGAAEAFF. The CDR3 coding sequence is TGTGCCAGCAGTCATACAGGGGGCGCGGCTGAAGCTTTCTTT.

This clone has a single count. The V call is TRBV30, the J call TRBJ2-1; D ambiguous. CDR1 and CDR2 (germline): GTSNPN, SVGIG (reference sequence). The CDR3 runs to 15 residues. Trimming took off 0 bases at V and 8 bases at J, with 17 bases between the two ends. CDR3 in amino acids: CAWSVPGLVLYEQFF. The CDR3, as DNA: TGTGCCTGGAGTGTACCGGGTCTAGTTTTGTATGAGCAGTTCTTC.

The chain combines TRBV6-5 with TRBJ1-2, with 7 bases fitting TRBD1. J was trimmed by 8 bases and V by 6 bases; bases with no gene match: 6. This CDR3 contains 12 residues. Germline V lookup: CDR1 MNHEY, CDR2 SVGAGI. DNA for the CDR3: TGTGCCAGCAGCTCGACAGGGCGCGGCTACACCTTC. Its protein product is CASSSTGRGYTF.

J is TRBJ1-1 and V is TRBV28; D gene unclear. From germline, CDR1 is MDHEN and CDR2 SYDVKM. V shed 3 bases and J shed 4 bases, with 18 bases lying between them. The CDR3 contains 16 residues. CDR3 amino acids: CASSLIGEGRVTEAFF. For the CDR3, the DNA is TGTGCCAGCAGTTTGATCGGGGAAGGAAGGGTCACTGAAGCTTTCTTT.

The chain carries TRBV7-6 and TRBJ2-5, with no clear D. V lost 2 bases, J lost 2 bases, and 6 bases lay in between. This CDR3 spans 13 amino acids. Germline CDR1 reads SGHVS; CDR2 reads FNYEAQ. As DNA, the CDR3 is TGTGCCAGCAGCTTACAACTGCAAGAGACCCAGTACTTC. Translation gives CASSLQLQETQYF.

The CDR3, as DNA: TGCAGCGTCGGCGGCCTAGCGGGAGTGGGCTCCTACAATGAGCAGTTCTTC. Amino acid sequence: CSVGGLAGVGSYNEQFF. This chain links TRBV29-1 with TRBJ2-1; 10 nucleotides line up with TRBD2. V shed 6 bases, J shed 0 bases, and the junction held 11 bases outside the gene matches. This CDR3 region has 17 residues. The germline CDR1 and CDR2 sequences are SQVTM and ANQGSEA.

The J gene is TRBJ1-5, the V gene TRBV6-5; D unresolved. Germline CDR1 MNHEY, CDR2 SVGAGI. V dropped 2 bases and J dropped 3 bases, with 8 bases sitting between them. CDR3 length equals 14 residues. CDR3 protein: CASSYTGYNQPQHF. The CDR3 DNA is TGTGCCAGCAGTTACACGGGGTACAATCAGCCCCAGCATTTT.

This clone came up a few times. This chain connects TRBV4-1 to TRBJ1-4, with 10 bases identical to TRBD1. CDR3 length: 16 amino acids. V was clipped by 1 base and J by 7 bases; unmatched bases: 6. Germline V gene lookup returns CDR1 MGHRA and CDR2 YSYEKL. The CDR3 DNA reads as TGCGCCAGCAGCCAAGGCCTCGGGACAGGGGCTGAAAAACTGTTTTTT. It codes for CASSQGLGTGAEKLFF.

The rearrangement joins TRBV5-1 to TRBJ2-3; 11 nucleotides line up with TRBD2. Losses at the gene ends were 4 bases for V and 2 bases for J; bases not matched to a gene: 6. The CDR3 is made up of 16 amino acids. Germline loops: CDR1 SGHRS, CDR2 YFSETQ. Here the CDR3 reads CASSGGTSGLTDTQYF. The CDR3 DNA is TGCGCCAGCAGCGGGGGGACTAGCGGACTCACAGATACGCAGTATTTT.

This chain links TRBV10-1 with TRBJ1-3, with 7 bases identical to TRBD1. V lost 2 bases to trimming and J lost 6 bases; unmatched junction nucleotides: 7. CDR3 length equals 15 residues. Germline V lookup: CDR1 WNHNN, CDR2 SYGVQD (reference sequence). The CDR3 here is CASSENRGAENTIYF. DNA of the CDR3: TGCGCCAGCAGTGAGAACAGGGGTGCTGAAAACACCATATATTTT.